This entry describes one T cell receptor (beta chain). There is no known antigen for this receptor. Base qualities are not at hand, and no much larger clone is one base apart. The data derive from a study of cytomegalovirus exposure and HLA in healthy donors (dated by TCRdb to between 2016 and 2019). Looking at the study overall: An earlier analysis of around 600 of the donors reported approximately 290 Gb of sequence data and 117 million unique TCR beta sequences from roughly 180 million T cells. An earlier analysis of some 500 of the donors applied high-throughput TCR beta sequencing to assess whether each TCR beta V gene segment acted as functional or pseudogenic. Typing coverage differed by locus: A, B, C, DRB1 and DQB1 were typed in roughly 620-630 donors, DQA1 in about 550, DPA1 in approximately 600, and DPB1 in 450 to 490. Roughly 5 DR-DQ haplotypes were treated as single units for association and clustering because of strong linkage in the cohort. The aim of the study was to test whether cataloging public T cell receptors could identify signatures of past pathogen exposure. About 300 gigabases of sequencing data and roughly 90 million unique TCR sequences were included in an early release covering roughly 600 HLA-typed donors. A later genetic analysis used genome-wide SNP genotypes for about 65% of the 666 donors, treating that subset as a discovery cohort. Of the roughly 400 genotyped donors, roughly 76% were placed in the genetic ancestry cluster associated with self-reported Caucasian donors. Along with the approximately 670-subject first cohort, a separate validation cohort of roughly 110 different subjects was used. HLA typing covered class I and class II loci at four-digit resolution. Rather than using new phenotypic data, the later analysis identified candidate immune exposures from TCR beta sequences and from how often those sequences occurred across donors. In a later analysis, previously published TCR beta repertoires from 550 to 700 donors were re-analyzed and high-resolution HLA genotyping was added so that TCR occurrence patterns could be studied. Donor age, sex, ethnicity and CMV serostatus were collected together with the repertoire data. Among some 400 genotyped donors of the cohort, an average of roughly 230,000 unique TCR beta nucleotide sequences was sequenced per donor, of which roughly 17% were non-productive. To predict cytomegalovirus infection status, the study combined high-throughput TCR immunosequencing, statistical association of individual TCRs with disease status, and machine learning. Using immunosequencing, the study profiled T cell repertoires from fewer than 850 subjects and related those repertoires to cytomegalovirus serostatus. All discovery cohort repertoires had been generated on a single sequencing platform.

Relative to germline, V is missing 4 bases and J is missing 6 bases, with 8 bases of the junction outside any gene match. Via the germline V gene (reference sequence), CDR1 is GTSNPN and CDR2 SVGIG. CDR3 length: 13 amino acids, cysteine to phenylalanine. This entry keeps only the CDR3 DNA: 39 bases, framed from base 1. Libraries were constructed by the immunoSEQ multiplex PCR assay. For the multiplex PCR, a mixture combining 60 forward primers for TCR Vbeta segments and 13 reverse primers for TCR Jbeta segments was used. A multiplex PCR assay on genomic DNA amplified the CDR3 region of rearranged TCR beta genes. The amplified TCR beta libraries were sequenced on the Illumina HiSeq System as 87-base-pair reads. The paper's processing steps were these. Across the 700 or so repertoires, a later analysis counted roughly 84 million unique TCR beta chains, around 11 million of which were shared by at least two donors. Raw reads were error-corrected and collapsed into unique sequences with a nearest-neighbor algorithm that merged closely related sequences to remove PCR and sequencing errors. To assign V, D and J gene segments, CDR3 sequences were aligned to IMGT reference sequences. For a sequence to be retained, at least a six-nucleotide match to both a V gene segment and a J gene segment was required. A rearrangement was called productive if the CDR3 had no stop codons and remained in frame with V and J, and every other rearrangement was called non-productive. Following IMGT convention, CDR3 was defined as the stretch from the second conserved V-encoded cysteine to the conserved J-encoded phenylalanine. In an earlier analysis of around 640 of the donors, sequences lacking an unambiguous match to a single V gene segment were excluded. In an earlier analysis of approximately 500 of the donors, a V segment was called functional when productive rearrangements were above 56.7%, and segregating when the standard deviation between donors exceeded 5%. A statistical classification framework was built to diagnose cytomegalovirus status from the catalog of TCR beta chain sequences. V and J gene assignment, in a later analysis, came from comparing TCR nucleotide sequences with IMGT/GENE-DB human TR gene sequences. In a later analysis, CDR3 sequences and most-parsimonious VDJ recombination scenarios were assigned using the TCRdist pipeline. In a later analysis, each TCR beta chain was defined by its CDR3 amino acid sequence together with its V-gene family, and reads lacking a unique V-gene family were excluded. A later analysis removed over 500 highly shared, low-generation-probability nucleotide sequences to deal with suspected cross-contamination and a sequencing artifact. For each public chain, a later analysis derived a clonal expansion index from normalized ranks of inferred template counts within each repertoire. A later analysis computed generation probabilities with a VDJ recombination model fitted to out-of-frame rearrangements, and checked the results against IGoR. A later analysis scored TCR-TCR, TCR-HLA and TCR-CMV co-occurrence with hypergeometric tests, applying a repertoire-size bias correction to TCR pairs. To estimate false discovery rates, a later analysis permuted the HLA or CMV assignments 20 times. In a later analysis, co-occurring TCRs were grouped using DBSCAN, and TCRdist sequence similarity was added for clustering within HLA-allele-positive subsets. Co-occurrence clustering excluded repertoires with fewer than 30,000 or more than 120,000 public chains, plus five with anomalous nucleotide sharing. What TCRdb holds here is the immuneACCESS table cut down to in-frame rearrangements. Part of the clones is not present; checked against another copy, under half of the missing clones reflect an unresolved V gene, and the others are unexplained. Clonal size and the V and J genes are those of that table, whereas D and trimming came from the DNA. The sample table shows some 190,000 clones, and approximately 80% are seen once. In total, the top ten clones hold approximately 2.3% of the sample.

In total, 600 or so healthy bone marrow donors made up the cohort. All cohort members were sampled while nominally healthy, although unrecorded immune exposures were likely present. The donor tested CMV seronegative and was one of the 352 seronegative cohort members. Every donor gave a peripheral blood sample, and the peripheral blood mononuclear cells from that sample were used for TCR beta sequencing. Genomic DNA was extracted from the blood cell samples with the Qiagen DNeasy Blood Extraction Kit. On the study overall, not on this receptor specifically: According to the authors, the approach could potentially be generalized to other disease states and immunological phenotypes. The study gave a list of about 170 TCR beta chains associated with cytomegalovirus. An earlier analysis of approximately 540 of the donors showed that most TCR beta V segments appeared in productive rearrangements either about 90% or about 30% of the time, which broadly matched IMGT annotations. Sequencing depth was assumed to be roughly uniform across donors in the presence/absence analyses, though that assumption may not hold. Three of the identified cytomegalovirus-associated TCR beta chains were confirmed in vitro to be specific for cytomegalovirus antigens. In both the original and validation cohorts, the classifier was reported to diagnose cytomegalovirus status with high specificity and sensitivity. Because the 87-base-pair reads could not distinguish some IMGT-functional V segments, including TRBV6-2 and TRBV6-3, those segments were excluded. Specific HLA alleles were associated with 15,000 to 20,000 TCR beta sequences at a false discovery rate of 0.05 in a later analysis. In a later analysis, TCR association rates were found to vary across HLA loci, with the most associated TCRs seen for DRB1 alleles and the fewest for HLA-C alleles. Several of the top co-occurrence clusters appeared to be linked to parvovirus B19, influenza, CMV and Epstein-Barr virus, according to a later analysis. A further reported finding was that TCR beta sequences accurately predicted the HLA-A and HLA-B alleles for most subjects in the first cohort. For the cohort, immune exposure information was limited to CMV serostatus. According to a later analysis, most CMV-associated TCR beta chains appeared to be HLA-restricted, and the HLA associations seemed to be driven largely by CMV exposure. Most TCR sequences were seen in very few donors, while some public TCRs were found in many individuals. The earlier analysis of almost 600 of the donors excluded some 15 rarely observed V segments, including chromosome 9 orphons, because counts were too low. Because some donors lacked HLA typing at each locus, the association tests relied only on the typed subset. When HLA alleles, especially DR and DQ, strongly co-occurred, TCR associations were difficult to assign to individual alleles. A cluster of highly shared sequence variants was judged likely to be a technical artifact of the sequencing pipeline. In this cohort, only TCR beta chains were sequenced, and detectable features were limited by the absence of alpha or paired-chain data. Correlated functional status among segregating V segments might be attributable to linkage disequilibrium, but an unknown experimental factor could not be ruled out. Compared with equally common non-associated chains, HLA-associated TCR beta chains in a later analysis were more clonally expanded and had lower generation probabilities. A later genetic analysis reported fewer N-insertions in productive TCRs among donors in an Asian-associated ancestry cluster than the roughly 720-donor mean. An association between a missense DCLRE1C variant and V-gene and J-gene trimming of TCR beta chains was found in a later genetic analysis and replicated in an independent cohort.

Specimen: PBMCs. The source of this sequence is a male donor in good health and CMV-seronegative. In this chain, TRBV30 is recombined with TRBJ2-7; TRBD1 aligns with 8 central bases. The CDR3 region reads CAWNGQGFTEQYF. Here is the DNA: TGTGCCTGGAATGGACAGGGTTTTACCGAGCAGTACTTC.